Listed below are T cell receptor beta chains from one sample, sequenced in a study of blood T cell repertoires in COVID-19. TCRdb's copy holds only in-frame clones and misses some; the assay was immunoSEQ multiplex PCR. This table holds about 120,000 clones, about 80% found once. Sequencing was carried out using peripheral blood. These receptors came from a man in his 60s with active or convalescent COVID-19. The CDR3 runs from the conserved cysteine through the conserved F or W. D genes are given only for firm matches. Clone size is stated in some rows and not others, as once, few, many or a class when expanded.

j_gene,d_gene,v_gene,abundance,CDR3nt,CDR3aa
TRBJ1-2,TRBD1,TRBV7-6,-,TGTGCCAGCAGCTTAAGGCAGGGGGAAGATGGCTACACCTTC,CASSLRQGEDGYTF
TRBJ2-3,-,TRBV28,few,TGTGCCAGCAGTTCTACAGGTCAGGGTACGCAGTATTTT,CASSSTGQGTQYF
TRBJ2-7,-,TRBV13,-,TGTGCCAGCAGCTCGACAGAGACCTACGAGCAGTACTTC,CASSSTETYEQYF
TRBJ2-1,TRBD2,TRBV19,-,TGTGCCAGTAGTTCGTCCTTTCCTAGCGGGGGAGGCCTTGGGAATGAGCAGTTCTTC,CASSSSFPSGGGLGNEQFF
TRBJ2-7,TRBD1,TRBV5-1,-,TGCGCCAGCTACCGGGACAGGGGCCACGAGCAGTACTTC,CASYRDRGHEQYF
TRBJ2-2,TRBD1,TRBV19,-,TGTGCCAGTAGTCCGGGTGTGACAGGGAGCGTCACCGGGGAGCTGTTTTTT,CASSPGVTGSVTGELFF
TRBJ1-1,-,TRBV5-5,-,TGTGCCAGCAGCGCCTCTTTCGGGAACACTGAAGCTTTCTTT,CASSASFGNTEAFF
TRBJ1-6,-,TRBV15,few,TGTGCCACCAGCAGAGATTTTGGCCCTGGGGGGTCACCCCTCCACTTT,CATSRDFGPGGSPLHF
TRBJ2-5,-,TRBV6-1,-,TGTGCCAGCAGTGAGGGCGTAACGTCCTTCCAAGAGACCCAGTACTTC,CASSEGVTSFQETQYF
TRBJ2-7,TRBD1,TRBV6-6,-,TGTGCCAGCAGTTACCCGGGACAGGGGGGCTACGAGCAGTACTTC,CASSYPGQGGYEQYF
TRBJ2-7,TRBD2,TRBV6-2/TRBV6-3,-,TGTGCCAGCAGTAAAGGACTAGCGGGACTTTACGAGCAGTACTTC,CASSKGLAGLYEQYF
TRBJ1-5,-,TRBV27,-,TGTGCCAGCAGTCCCGCGGGTGGTAGCAATCAGCCCCAGCATTTT,CASSPAGGSNQPQHF
TRBJ2-7,-,TRBV7-9,-,TGTGCCACCCCCTTGGAGGGGCCCGAGCAGTACTTC,CATPLEGPEQYF
TRBJ2-7,-,TRBV6-5,-,TGTGCCAGCAGCGGGAGTAAGGTCGAGCAGTACTTC,CASSGSKVEQYF
TRBJ2-3,TRBD1,TRBV5-1,-,TGCGCCAGCAGCTTGGAGGGACAGGGCCTGGATACGCAGTATTTT,CASSLEGQGLDTQYF
TRBJ1-5,-,TRBV29-1,-,TGCAGCGTTGGACAGACAAATCAGCCCCAGCATTTT,CSVGQTNQPQHF
TRBJ2-3,TRBD2,TRBV11-2,once,TGTGCCAGCAGCTTAGTCGGGGGGGCCCCAGATACGCAGTATTTT,CASSLVGGAPDTQYF
TRBJ2-4,-,TRBV28,once,TGTGCCAGCAGTTTTTATCGAGCGGGCAAAAACATTCAGTACTTC,CASSFYRAGKNIQYF
TRBJ1-3,-,TRBV4-3,-,TGCGCCAGCAGTCTTAACAATCGGGGATCGGGAAACACCATATATTTT,CASSLNNRGSGNTIYF
TRBJ2-1,-,TRBV19,-,TGTGCCAGTAGTTTAATCCTACAGAGCAATGAGCAGTTCTTC,CASSLILQSNEQFF
TRBJ2-1,-,TRBV28,-,TGTGCCAGCAGTTTAAGGACGGAGGTGGGTGAGCAGTTCTTC,CASSLRTEVGEQFF
TRBJ2-7,TRBD1,TRBV15,once,TGTGCCACCAGCATGGACAGGGGGCCCTACGAGCAGTACTTC,CATSMDRGPYEQYF
TRBJ2-1,TRBD2,TRBV19,-,TGTGCCAGTAGACCTCAATCCGGGACTAGCGGGAGGGCTGGGAATGAGCAGTTCTTC,CASRPQSGTSGRAGNEQFF
TRBJ2-7,-,TRBV12-3/TRBV12-4,-,TGTGCCAGCAGTTTAACGGGCTACGAGCAGTACTTC,CASSLTGYEQYF
TRBJ2-5,-,TRBV2,-,TGTGCCAATAGTCGGGACCAAGAGACCCAGTACTTC,CANSRDQETQYF
TRBJ2-2,TRBD2,TRBV7-3,-,TGTGCCAGTCGACTAGCGGGAGGAACCGGGGAGCTGTTTTTT,CASRLAGGTGELFF
TRBJ1-3,-,TRBV7-2,-,TGTGCCAGCAGTCCCCGGGGGAGGGGAAACACCATATATTTT,CASSPRGRGNTIYF